A selection of T cell receptor beta chains follows, all from one sample in a study of blood T cells in healthy people across ages. TCRdb reprocessed the 5' RACE reads with MiXCR, giving one entry per CDR3 protein. The sample has approximately 1,700,000 distinct CDR3 sequences; approximately 39% are singletons. Source material: blood. The receptors derive from a human donor in good health. Each CDR3 is given with its conserved first and last residue. A D gene is named only where the DNA matches it firmly. Expanded clones are given a class, and other clones once, few, many or no size at all.

clone_size: few; d_call: .; v_call: TRBV29-1; j_call: TRBJ2-1; cdr3_nt: TGCAGCCCCGAAAGGGGATATGAGCAGTTCTTC; cdr3_aa: CSPERGYEQFF
clone_size: few; d_call: .; v_call: TRBV5-1; j_call: TRBJ1-2; cdr3_nt: TGCGCCAGCAGAGACGGGCCTAACTATGGCTACACCTTC; cdr3_aa: CASRDGPNYGYTF
clone_size: few; d_call: .; v_call: TRBV4-3; j_call: TRBJ2-3; cdr3_nt: TGCGCCAGCAGCCACAGAGGCGGGGGCACAGATACGCAGTATTTT; cdr3_aa: CASSHRGGGTDTQYF
clone_size: .; d_call: .; v_call: TRBV12-3/TRBV12-4; j_call: TRBJ1-5; cdr3_nt: TGTGCCAGCAGCCCTGATTGGGGCAATCAGCCCCAGCATTTT; cdr3_aa: CASSPDWGNQPQHF
clone_size: .; d_call: TRBD2; v_call: TRBV3-1; j_call: TRBJ2-1; cdr3_nt: TGTGCCAGCAGCCAAGAATGGGTGATAGCGGGGGTCATTGGCAATGAGCAGTTCTTC; cdr3_aa: CASSQEWVIAGVIGNEQFF
clone_size: few; d_call: .; v_call: TRBV15; j_call: TRBJ2-3; cdr3_nt: TGTGTCACCAGGTCCATAGATACGCAGTATTTT; cdr3_aa: CVTRSIDTQYF
clone_size: .; d_call: .; v_call: TRBV7-9; j_call: TRBJ1-6; cdr3_nt: TGTGCCAGCAGCCGTCCATGGTTGCAGAGTAATTCACCCCTCCACTTT; cdr3_aa: CASSRPWLQSNSPLHF
clone_size: .; d_call: .; v_call: TRBV7-8; j_call: TRBJ2-5; cdr3_nt: TGTGCCAGCAGCTCCGTGCCGGGACCCCGGGGGGAGACCCAGTACTTC; cdr3_aa: CASSSVPGPRGETQYF
clone_size: .; d_call: TRBD1; v_call: TRBV5-1; j_call: TRBJ2-1; cdr3_nt: TGCGCCACCAATTTAGGACAGGGGGCTGATGAGCAGTTCTTC; cdr3_aa: CATNLGQGADEQFF
clone_size: few; d_call: .; v_call: TRBV20-1; j_call: TRBJ2-1; cdr3_nt: TGCAGTGCGTCAGACAGGTCGGGGGATGAACAGTTCTTC; cdr3_aa: CSASDRSGDEQFF
clone_size: .; d_call: .; v_call: TRBV7-9; j_call: TRBJ1-1; cdr3_nt: TGTGCCAGCAGCTTAGGGGTCGGGAGGGAAGCTTTCTTT; cdr3_aa: CASSLGVGREAFF
clone_size: few; d_call: TRBD1; v_call: TRBV12-3/TRBV12-4; j_call: TRBJ1-5; cdr3_nt: TGTGCCAGCAGTTCGGGGACAGGGAGATCCGGACAGCCCCAGCATTTT; cdr3_aa: CASSSGTGRSGQPQHF
clone_size: .; d_call: TRBD1; v_call: TRBV4-3; j_call: TRBJ1-1; cdr3_nt: TGCGCCAGCAGCCAACAGGACAGGGGGGGCACTGAAGCTTTCTTT; cdr3_aa: CASSQQDRGGTEAFF
clone_size: few; d_call: TRBD1; v_call: TRBV6-5; j_call: TRBJ1-2; cdr3_nt: TGTGCCAGCAGGCTGACAGGGTGGGACTATGGCTACACCTTC; cdr3_aa: CASRLTGWDYGYTF
clone_size: few; d_call: .; v_call: TRBV7-9; j_call: TRBJ1-4; cdr3_nt: TGTGCCAGCAGCTTAGGGGAAGGCGGCTCCGGTAATGAAAAACTGTTTTTT; cdr3_aa: CASSLGEGGSGNEKLFF
clone_size: few; d_call: .; v_call: TRBV5-1; j_call: TRBJ2-7; cdr3_nt: TGCGCCAGCAGCTTGGCGCCCGGGATTGGGTACGAGCAGTACTTC; cdr3_aa: CASSLAPGIGYEQYF
clone_size: .; d_call: .; v_call: TRBV6-6; j_call: TRBJ1-2; cdr3_nt: TGTGCCAGCAGGCTACAGAGTAACTATGGCTACACCTTC; cdr3_aa: CASRLQSNYGYTF
clone_size: .; d_call: .; v_call: TRBV7-9; j_call: TRBJ1-1; cdr3_nt: TGTGCCAGCAGCTTGGTAGGAGGGGTGGACACTGAAGCTTTCTTT; cdr3_aa: CASSLVGGVDTEAFF
clone_size: .; d_call: TRBD1; v_call: TRBV24-1; j_call: TRBJ2-1; cdr3_nt: TGTGCCACCAGTGACTCCATCGGGACAGCCAATGAGCAGTTCTTC; cdr3_aa: CATSDSIGTANEQFF
clone_size: few; d_call: TRBD1; v_call: TRBV4-3; j_call: TRBJ2-3; cdr3_nt: TGCGCCAGCAGCGAAAGGGAACAGGGGGCTAGAGATACGCAGTATTTT; cdr3_aa: CASSEREQGARDTQYF
clone_size: few; d_call: .; v_call: TRBV20-1; j_call: TRBJ2-5; cdr3_nt: TGCAGTGCACCGACTAGGGCCGGAGGAGAGACCCAGTACTTC; cdr3_aa: CSAPTRAGGETQYF
clone_size: few; d_call: TRBD2; v_call: TRBV6-6; j_call: TRBJ2-1; cdr3_nt: TGTGCCAGCAGTTACGGCCCAGCGGGGCACAATGAGCAGTTCTTC; cdr3_aa: CASSYGPAGHNEQFF
clone_size: few; d_call: .; v_call: TRBV6-2/TRBV6-3; j_call: TRBJ2-5; cdr3_nt: TGTGCCAGCAGTTACGAGGTAATCAACCTGGAGGAGACCCAGTACTTC; cdr3_aa: CASSYEVINLEETQYF
clone_size: .; d_call: .; v_call: TRBV6-2/TRBV6-3; j_call: TRBJ1-2; cdr3_nt: TGTGCCAGCAGCTACGTCTCCTTCCGAGCAGCATCCAATGGCTACACCTTC; cdr3_aa: CASSYVSFRAASNGYTF
clone_size: .; d_call: .; v_call: TRBV7-2; j_call: TRBJ2-5; cdr3_nt: TGTGCCAGCGCGGAGCAAGAGACCCAGTACTTC; cdr3_aa: CASAEQETQYF
clone_size: .; d_call: TRBD1; v_call: TRBV20-1; j_call: TRBJ2-1; cdr3_nt: TGCAGTGCTTCCGTTTGGGGACAGGGGAGCGATGAGCAGTTCTTC; cdr3_aa: CSASVWGQGSDEQFF
clone_size: .; d_call: .; v_call: TRBV12-3/TRBV12-4; j_call: TRBJ1-6; cdr3_nt: TGTGCCAGCACCATCAGAAGGTCCTATAATTCACCCCTCCACTTT; cdr3_aa: CASTIRRSYNSPLHF
clone_size: few; d_call: .; v_call: TRBV12-3/TRBV12-4; j_call: TRBJ2-1; cdr3_nt: TGTGCCAGCAGTTTAGCGGTCCATTACAATGAGCAGTTCTTC; cdr3_aa: CASSLAVHYNEQFF
clone_size: once; d_call: .; v_call: TRBV6-1; j_call: TRBJ2-7; cdr3_nt: TGTGCCAGCAGTGATATAAACAGGGTTTCCTACGAGCAGTACTTC; cdr3_aa: CASSDINRVSYEQYF
clone_size: .; d_call: .; v_call: TRBV3-1; j_call: TRBJ2-7; cdr3_nt: TGTGCCGGCAGCCACGCCTACGAGCAGTACTTC; cdr3_aa: CAGSHAYEQYF
clone_size: .; d_call: .; v_call: TRBV6-5; j_call: TRBJ1-6; cdr3_nt: TGTGCCAGCAGTTACTCGATCAGGGCGAGGAATTCACCCCTCCACTTT; cdr3_aa: CASSYSIRARNSPLHF
clone_size: .; d_call: .; v_call: TRBV4-3; j_call: TRBJ1-1; cdr3_nt: TGCGCCAGCAGCCAAGATTCGGTCAGGGGCGCTGAAGCTTTCTTT; cdr3_aa: CASSQDSVRGAEAFF
clone_size: few; d_call: TRBD1; v_call: TRBV15; j_call: TRBJ1-5; cdr3_nt: TGTGCCACCAGATGGGGGACAGGGGGTTTCAATCAGCCCCAGCATTTT; cdr3_aa: CATRWGTGGFNQPQHF
clone_size: .; d_call: .; v_call: TRBV3-1; j_call: TRBJ2-3; cdr3_nt: TGTGCCAGCAGGCGGACTCACCGGGACACAGATACGCAGTATTTT; cdr3_aa: CASRRTHRDTDTQYF
clone_size: few; d_call: .; v_call: TRBV24-1; j_call: TRBJ2-3; cdr3_nt: TGTGCCACCAGTGATTTTGGGTATACGCAGTATTTT; cdr3_aa: CATSDFGYTQYF
clone_size: .; d_call: .; v_call: TRBV20-1; j_call: TRBJ1-1; cdr3_nt: TGCAGTGCTAGGGGGTGGGGGACTGAAGCTTTCTTT; cdr3_aa: CSARGWGTEAFF
clone_size: few; d_call: TRBD1; v_call: TRBV20-1; j_call: TRBJ1-2; cdr3_nt: TGCAGTGCTCGTAGGGACAGTAGTAACTATGGCTACACCTTC; cdr3_aa: CSARRDSSNYGYTF
clone_size: few; d_call: .; v_call: TRBV9; j_call: TRBJ1-5; cdr3_nt: TGTGCCAGCAGCCCCTCAGGGTGGAGGAATCAGCCCCAGCATTTT; cdr3_aa: CASSPSGWRNQPQHF
clone_size: .; d_call: TRBD1; v_call: TRBV2; j_call: TRBJ2-7; cdr3_nt: TGTGCCAGCTCGGGACAGACTACCTACGAGCAGTACTTC; cdr3_aa: CASSGQTTYEQYF
clone_size: .; d_call: .; v_call: TRBV11-1; j_call: TRBJ2-1; cdr3_nt: TGTGCCAGCAGCTGGGGCTTTCGTGTGAGCAATGAGCAGTTCTTC; cdr3_aa: CASSWGFRVSNEQFF
clone_size: .; d_call: .; v_call: TRBV6-4; j_call: TRBJ2-7; cdr3_nt: TGTGCCAGCAGTGAAAAAGAGGGGGGCGAGCAGTACTTC; cdr3_aa: CASSEKEGGEQYF
clone_size: .; d_call: TRBD1; v_call: TRBV27; j_call: TRBJ1-1; cdr3_nt: TGTGCCAGCAGCTCAGGGGGCGGTGGTGAAGCTTTCTTT; cdr3_aa: CASSSGGGGEAFF
clone_size: .; d_call: .; v_call: TRBV4-3; j_call: TRBJ2-7; cdr3_nt: TGCGCCAGCAGCCAAGAGTGGCAAGTGATCTACGAGCAGTACTTC; cdr3_aa: CASSQEWQVIYEQYF
clone_size: few; d_call: .; v_call: TRBV20-1; j_call: TRBJ2-7; cdr3_nt: TGCAGTGCTAGAACAGTGGGGGGAGTTCACGAGCAGTACTTC; cdr3_aa: CSARTVGGVHEQYF
clone_size: .; d_call: .; v_call: TRBV5-1; j_call: TRBJ2-3; cdr3_nt: TGCGCCAGCAGCCTCGGGAGCGGCCCTGGCACAGATACGCAGTATTTT; cdr3_aa: CASSLGSGPGTDTQYF
clone_size: few; d_call: TRBD2; v_call: TRBV4-1; j_call: TRBJ2-4; cdr3_nt: TGCGCCAGCAGCCAAGAAGGCATGCGGACTAGCGGTGGCATTCAGTACTTC; cdr3_aa: CASSQEGMRTSGGIQYF
clone_size: .; d_call: .; v_call: TRBV4-2; j_call: TRBJ2-1; cdr3_nt: TGTGCCAGCAGCCCGGAAGGTTCCTCCACCTTAAGCTCCTACAATGAGCAGTTCTTC; cdr3_aa: CASSPEGSSTLSSYNEQFF